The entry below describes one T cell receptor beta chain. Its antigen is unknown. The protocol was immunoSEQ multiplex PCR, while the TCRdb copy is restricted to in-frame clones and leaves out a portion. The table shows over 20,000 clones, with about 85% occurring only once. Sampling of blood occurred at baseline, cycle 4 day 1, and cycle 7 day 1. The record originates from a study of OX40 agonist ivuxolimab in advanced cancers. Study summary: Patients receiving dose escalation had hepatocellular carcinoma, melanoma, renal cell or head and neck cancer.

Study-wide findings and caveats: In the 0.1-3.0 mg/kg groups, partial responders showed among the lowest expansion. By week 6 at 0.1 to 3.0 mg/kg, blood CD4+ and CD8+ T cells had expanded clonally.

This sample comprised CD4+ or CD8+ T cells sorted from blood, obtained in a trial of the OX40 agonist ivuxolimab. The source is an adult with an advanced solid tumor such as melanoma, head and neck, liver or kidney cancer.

In DNA, the CDR3 is TGTGCCAGCAGCCGGACCGGCGGGGCCGGGGAGCTGTTTTTT. Protein product: CASSRTGGAGELFF. The rearrangement joins TRBV7-9 to TRBJ2-2, with D perhaps matching TRBD2 (6 bases). This CDR3 is 14 amino acids long. V was cut by 5 bases and J by 6 bases, with 13 bases left in between. CDR1 and CDR2 (germline): SEHNR, FQNEAQ (reference sequence).